A selection of T cell receptor beta chains follows, all from one sample in a study of T cells in Graves' hyperthyroidism and ophthalmopathy. TCRdb ran MiXCR on the multiplex PCR reads and lists one entry per CDR3 protein. The table has tens of thousands of distinct CDR3 sequences, 45% to 65% seen once. Sequencing was done on a sample of peripheral blood or thyroid tissue (not recorded which). The receptors originated from a man between 18 and 29 years old with Graves' hyperthyroidism. The CDR3 runs from the conserved cysteine through the conserved F or W. The D gene is left open where the match is weak. Size is stated for part of the rows, as once, few or many counts, or as a class when the clone is expanded.

d_gene,abundance,v_gene,j_gene,CDR3aa,CDR3nt
TRBD1,few,TRBV20-1,TRBJ1-5,CSAITHRGQPQHF,TGCAGTGCCATCACCCACAGGGGTCAGCCCCAGCATTTT
NA,NA,TRBV7-9,TRBJ1-5,CASSLGSLGDQPQHF,TGTGCCAGCAGCTTAGGCTCGTTAGGGGATCAGCCCCAGCATTTT
TRBD1,NA,TRBV9,TRBJ2-2,CASSGDRLPLPGELCF,TGTGCCAGCAGTGGGGACAGGCTACCATTGCCCGGGGAGCTGTGTTTT
NA,many,TRBV19,TRBJ2-7,CASSMEQSYEQYF,TGTGCCAGTAGTATGGAACAGAGCTACGAGCAGTACTTC
TRBD2,NA,TRBV7-9,TRBJ2-7,CASRRTSGGYEQYF,TGTGCCAGCAGACGTACTAGCGGGGGCTACGAGCAGTACTTC
TRBD1,once,TRBV7-2,TRBJ1-2,CASSLIPDRGAANYGYTF,TGTGCCAGCAGTTTAATCCCAGACAGGGGGGCAGCTAACTATGGCTACACCTTC
NA,many,TRBV6-1,TRBJ1-6,CASRGDGAKTLHF,TGTGCCAGCAGGGGGGACGGAGCCAAAACCCTCCACTTT
TRBD2,NA,TRBV6-6,TRBJ2-7,CASNQDGGASYEQYF,TGTGCCAGCAACCAGGACGGGGGGGCCTCCTACGAGCAGTACTTC
NA,many,TRBV30,TRBJ1-4,CAWSVLREKLFF,TGTGCCTGGAGTGTACTTAGGGAAAAACTGTTTTTT
NA,many,TRBV5-1,TRBJ1-2,CASSSTPTIYGYTF,TGCGCCAGCAGCTCGACACCTACAATCTATGGCTACACCTTC
NA,NA,TRBV9,TRBJ1-2,CASSVGGQSNYGYTF,TGTGCCAGCAGCGTAGGAGGACAGTCTAACTATGGCTACACCTTC
NA,NA,TRBV2,TRBJ1-1,CASKGILTGHTEAFF,TGTGCCAGCAAGGGAATATTGACAGGACACACAGAAGCTTTCTTT
NA,many,TRBV7-9,TRBJ1-3,CASSFNRGNTIYF,TGTGCCAGCAGCTTTAACAGGGGAAACACCATATATTTT
TRBD1,many,TRBV20-1,TRBJ1-4,CSARVTGTNEKLFF,TGCAGTGCTAGAGTGACAGGGACTAATGAAAAACTGTTTTTT
NA,once,TRBV20-1,TRBJ1-4,CSARGSPQSSNEKLFF,TGCAGTGCTAGAGGGAGCCCCCAGAGCTCGAATGAAAAACTGTTTTTT
TRBD2,NA,TRBV7-8,TRBJ2-7,CASSSRGELPTRTYEQYF,TGTGCCAGCAGCTCCCGGGGGGAGCTGCCGACCAGAACCTACGAGCAGTACTTC
TRBD1,many,TRBV7-2,TRBJ1-2,CASSFDPRQGMVNTF,TGTGCCAGCAGCTTTGATCCGCGACAGGGAATGGTTAACACCTTC
NA,NA,TRBV29-1,TRBJ2-7,CSVAGTSLYEQYF,TGCAGCGTTGCCGGGACATCTCTCTACGAGCAGTACTTC
NA,many,TRBV5-5,TRBJ1-5,CASSLTANQPQHF,TGTGCCAGCAGCTTGACTGCCAATCAGCCCCAGCATTTT
NA,NA,TRBV15,TRBJ1-4,CATSRGRGNEKLFF,TGTGCCACCAGCAGAGGTCGGGGTAACGAAAAACTGTTTTTT
NA,NA,TRBV20-1,TRBJ2-5,CSAEPPGARETQYF,TGCAGTGCGGAGCCCCCTGGGGCACGGGAGACCCAGTACTTC
TRBD1,many,TRBV10-3,TRBJ1-3,CAVSRDRVLRNTIYF,TGTGCCGTGTCCCGGGACAGGGTACTCAGAAACACCATATATTTT
NA,once,TRBV11-2,TRBJ2-2,CASSKGTANTGELFF,TGCGCCAGCAGCAAAGGGACGGCGAACACCGGGGAGCTGTTTTTT
TRBD1,NA,TRBV29-1,TRBJ1-5,CSVRDRDQPQHF,TGCAGCGTGCGGGACAGGGATCAGCCCCAGCATTTT
NA,NA,TRBV10-2,TRBJ1-1,CACSEDGMYTEAFF,TGCGCCTGCAGTGAGGACGGCATGTACACTGAAGCTTTTTTT
NA,NA,TRBV25-1,TRBJ2-3,CASSEGGREADTQYF,TGTGCCAGCAGTGAAGGGGGCAGGGAGGCAGATACGCAGTATTTT
NA,few,TRBV2,TRBJ1-1,CASSPSGVNTEAFF,TGTGCCAGCTCACCCTCTGGGGTGAACACTGAAGCTTTCTTT
NA,many,TRBV7-2,TRBJ1-1,CASSPFDAGIF,TGTGCCAGCAGCCCCTTCGATGCTGGGATTTTT
NA,NA,TRBV7-9,TRBJ2-7,CASSRRDGEWAYEQYF,TGTGCCAGCAGCCGCCGGGACGGGGAGTGGGCCTACGAGCAGTACTTC
NA,many,TRBV27,TRBJ1-2,CASRTHYGYTF,TGTGCCAGCCGAACTCACTATGGCTACACCTTC
NA,many,TRBV7-8,TRBJ1-5,CASSLPEGTSNQPQHF,TGTGCCAGCAGCTTACCCGAAGGGACAAGCAATCAGCCCCAGCATTTT
NA,NA,TRBV6-5,TRBJ1-1,CASSLVRPSEAFF,TGTGCCAGCAGTTTAGTGAGGCCTTCGGAAGCTTTCTTT
TRBD2,NA,TRBV5-1,TRBJ2-7,CASSGGLAGGAYEQYF,TGCGCCAGCAGCGGGGGACTAGCGGGAGGAGCGTACGAGCAGTACTTC
TRBD1,many,TRBV7-2,TRBJ2-7,CASSVNRGLYEQYF,TGTGCCAGCAGCGTGAACAGGGGGTTGTACGAGCAGTACTTC
NA,once,TRBV7-2,TRBJ2-5,CASSLVVLGPIGVKTQYF,TGTGCCAGCAGCTTAGTGGTATTGGGACCCATTGGGGTAAAGACCCAGTACTTC
NA,many,TRBV7-2,TRBJ2-7,CASSLARGSYEQYF,TGTGCCAGCAGCTTAGCGCGGGGATCCTACGAGCAGTACTTC
NA,NA,TRBV29-1,TRBJ1-3,CSVGTLGNTIYF,TGCAGCGTCGGGACCCTTGGAAACACCATATATTTT
NA,many,TRBV18,TRBJ1-5,CASSREGNQPQHF,TGTGCCAGCTCGCGGGAAGGGAATCAGCCCCAGCATTTT
TRBD1,many,TRBV4-3,TRBJ1-1,CASSLKDRGLTEAFF,TGCGCCAGCAGCCTCAAGGACAGGGGGCTCACTGAAGCTTTCTTT
NA,NA,TRBV7-9,TRBJ1-5,CASSRSTEYSNQPQHF,TGTGCCAGCAGCCGCTCAACAGAGTATAGCAATCAGCCCCAGCATTTT
NA,NA,TRBV2,TRBJ1-4,CASSGDGLNEKLFF,TGTGCCAGCAGTGGGGACGGACTTAATGAAAAACTGTTTTTT
NA,medium-sized,TRBV7-9,TRBJ1-6,CASSSYFGIDNSPLHF,TGTGCCAGCAGCTCCTATTTTGGGATCGATAATTCACCCCTCCACTTT
NA,many,TRBV5-1,TRBJ1-4,CASSLDGLHEKLFF,TGCGCCAGCAGCTTGGATGGGTTACACGAAAAACTGTTTTTT
NA,NA,TRBV10-2,TRBJ1-5,CASSEGRENQPQHF,TGCGCCAGCAGTGAGGGCAGGGAAAATCAGCCCCAGCATTTT
NA,NA,TRBV29-1,TRBJ2-7,CSVRKDSYEQYF,TGCAGCGTTCGAAAGGACTCCTACGAGCAGTACTTC
NA,many,TRBV4-1,TRBJ1-2,CASSQDKGRTSHHGYTF,TGCGCCAGCAGCCAAGATAAGGGCCGAACCTCACACCATGGCTACACCTTC
TRBD1,many,TRBV20-1,TRBJ2-7,CSAGRDRYYEQYF,TGCAGTGCTGGCCGGGACAGGTACTACGAGCAGTACTTC
TRBD1,NA,TRBV7-8,TRBJ1-1,CASSPPGTGRGGPMNTEAFF,TGTGCCAGCAGCCCGCCCGGGACAGGGAGGGGGGGTCCCATGAACACTGAAGCTTTCTTT
NA,many,TRBV6-5,TRBJ2-2,CASSMSGPRDGELFF,TGTGCCAGCAGCATGTCAGGGCCTAGGGACGGGGAGCTGTTTTTT
TRBD1,NA,TRBV20-1,TRBJ2-5,CSARDRGLGETQYF,TGCAGTGCTAGAGACAGGGGGCTTGGCGAGACCCAGTACTTC
NA,medium-sized,TRBV7-2,TRBJ1-1,CASSQDKNTEAFF,TGTGCCAGCAGCCAAGACAAGAACACTGAAGCTTTCTTT
TRBD1,many,TRBV2,TRBJ1-1,CASLLGQGFFTEAFF,TGTGCCAGCCTCCTTGGACAGGGTTTCTTCACTGAAGCTTTCTTT
TRBD1,many,TRBV5-1,TRBJ2-7,CASSPRTGGRQYF,TGCGCCAGCAGCCCCCGGACAGGGGGAAGGCAGTACTTC
NA,many,TRBV7-2,TRBJ2-5,CASSLGVQQETQYF,TGTGCCAGCAGCTTAGGGGTCCAGCAAGAGACCCAGTACTTC